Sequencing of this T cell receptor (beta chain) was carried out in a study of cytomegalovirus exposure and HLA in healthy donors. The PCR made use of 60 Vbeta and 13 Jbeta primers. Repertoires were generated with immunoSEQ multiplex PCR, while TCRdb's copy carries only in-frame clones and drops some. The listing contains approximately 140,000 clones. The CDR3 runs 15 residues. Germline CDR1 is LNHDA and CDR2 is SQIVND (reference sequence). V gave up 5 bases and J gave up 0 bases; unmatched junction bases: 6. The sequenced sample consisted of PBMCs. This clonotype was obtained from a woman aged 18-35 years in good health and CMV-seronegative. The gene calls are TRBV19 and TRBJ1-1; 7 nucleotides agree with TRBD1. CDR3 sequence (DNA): TGTGCCAGTAGTCCGCGGACAGGACTGAACACTGAAGCTTTCTTT. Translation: CASSPRTGLNTEAFF.